This T cell receptor (beta chain) was sequenced for a study of CD8 T cells in Susac syndrome (dated by TCRdb to about 2019). Notes on the research overall: The study used repertoire sequencing to test whether antigen drove CD8+ T cell activation and differentiation in Susac syndrome.

Remarks on this clonotype: Its specific antigen is unknown. No much larger clonotype is one base removed from it; base qualities were not supplied.

Peripheral blood CD8+ and CD4+ T cells from healthy donors, Susac syndrome patients and multiple sclerosis patients were profiled by high-throughput TCR beta sequencing. Treatment-naive patients with stable or active relapsing-remitting disease fulfilling revised McDonald criteria were used as multiple sclerosis controls. CD8+ TEMRA cells were enriched by FACS, while bulk CD8+ and CD4+ T cells were purified by magnetic negative isolation. Blood was drawn into EDTA tubes, processed within 24 hours, and PBMCs were isolated by density gradient centrifugation. PBMCs intended for TCR sequencing were frozen in liquid nitrogen and were later thawed in a 37 degrees C water bath. Purity of sorted or isolated CD4+, CD8+ and CD8+ TEMRA cells was at least 90%. The CDR3 holds 15 amino acids from the cysteine to the phenylalanine. The kept DNA is CDR3 alone, 45 bases in frame from the first base. The germline V gene encodes CDR1 SNHLY and CDR2 FYNNEI. Cut back by 2 bases and 6 bases, the V and J ends lie 14 bases apart.

What the authors observed across the whole study: The number of individuals in the TCR sequencing and HLA analysis was recognized as being relatively small.

RNA was extracted using the RNeasy kit, and roughly 0.45 to 1 microgram was reverse transcribed with random hexamers. The immunoSEQ multiplex PCR assay, which covers 54 Vbeta and 13 Jbeta segments, was used to amplify TCR beta CDR3 regions. Bias from PCR amplification was corrected by using a synthetic template baseline for primer optimization and for computational correction. In the authors' own workflow: Only productive sequences were kept, with reads annotated to V, D and J genes according to IMGT and analyzed in immunoSEQ Analyzer. Clonality was calculated as one minus the Shannon entropy normalized by log2 of the number of productive unique sequences. For each patient and control, public and private clones were evaluated among the 100 most prevalent clones. Susac-specific clones were defined as absent from healthy and MS cohorts, over a thousand published viral clones and other ImmuneACCESS disease sequences. The public reads were run again by TCRdb, first through fastp at Q25 and then through MiXCR, and only productive beta chains were kept. Duplicate CDR3 protein sequences are folded into a single record with the most common DNA and genes. The V and J calls were not made by the authors but by TCRdb's processing. This sample holds about 210,000 distinct CDR3 sequences; 95% were observed only once. The ten top clones hold 0.095% of the sample.

The receptor was isolated from a human donor with multiple sclerosis. Here the chain combines TRBV2 and TRBJ2-4, with the D gene not clear enough to name. Sample: CD4+ T cells from PBMCs. Here is the DNA: TGTGCCAGCAGTGAACGCGGAAACACTGGAAACATTCAGTACTTC. Its protein is CASSERGNTGNIQYF.